This TCR beta chain was obtained from a study of blood T cell repertoires in COVID-19. Germline V gives CDR1 SGHRS, CDR2 YFSETQ. The germline V and J ends were trimmed by 1 base and 4 bases, with 12 bases remaining between them. This CDR3 has 14 residues. Using immunoSEQ multiplex PCR, the repertoire was profiled, and TCRdb retains in-frame clones only, with some absent. Of almost 400,000 clones in the sample, about 90% were seen once. Seattle patient enrollment occurred during active infection, with longitudinal follow-up thereafter. The TCR sequence derives from an older woman with COVID-19, enrolled during active disease. This rearrangement joins TRBV5-1 to TRBJ2-7; D is possibly TRBD1 (6 bases). The sequencing input was peripheral blood. The CDR3 reads CASSLTGIRYEQYF. Here the CDR3 DNA reads TGCGCCAGCAGCTTGACAGGGATCCGATACGAGCAGTACTTC. Full variable domain (rest looked up from reference TRBV5-1 and TRBJ2-7): KAGVTQTPRYLIKTRGQQVTLSCSPISGHRSVSWYQQTPGQGLQFLFEYFSETQRNKGNFPGRFSGRQFSNSRSEMNVSTLELGDSALYLCASSLTGIRYEQYFGPGTRLTVT.